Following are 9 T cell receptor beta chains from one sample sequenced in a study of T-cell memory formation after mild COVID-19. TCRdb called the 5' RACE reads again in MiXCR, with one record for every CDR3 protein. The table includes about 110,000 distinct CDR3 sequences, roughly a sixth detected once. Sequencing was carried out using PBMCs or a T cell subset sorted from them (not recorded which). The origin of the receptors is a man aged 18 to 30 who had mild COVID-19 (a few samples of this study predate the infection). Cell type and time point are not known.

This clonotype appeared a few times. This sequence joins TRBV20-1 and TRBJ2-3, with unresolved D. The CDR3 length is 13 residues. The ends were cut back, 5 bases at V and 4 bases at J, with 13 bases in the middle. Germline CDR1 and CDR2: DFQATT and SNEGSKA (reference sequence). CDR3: CSAGVLNADTQYF. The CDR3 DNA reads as TGCAGTGCTGGCGTCTTGAACGCAGATACGCAGTATTTT.

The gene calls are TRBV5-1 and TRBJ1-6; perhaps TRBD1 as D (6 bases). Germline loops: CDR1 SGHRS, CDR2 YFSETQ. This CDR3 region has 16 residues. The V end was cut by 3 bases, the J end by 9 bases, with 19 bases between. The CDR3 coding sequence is TGCGCCAGCAGCTCCGAACAGGGCGGGGGAGGTTCACCCCTCCACTTT. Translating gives CASSSEQGGGGSPLHF.

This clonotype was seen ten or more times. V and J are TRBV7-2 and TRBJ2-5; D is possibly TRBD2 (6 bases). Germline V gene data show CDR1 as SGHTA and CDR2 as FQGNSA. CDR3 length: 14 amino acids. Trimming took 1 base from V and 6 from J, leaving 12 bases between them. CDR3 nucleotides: TGTGCCAGCAGCTTAGGCCTAGCGATGCAGACCCAGTACTTC. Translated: CASSLGLAMQTQYF.

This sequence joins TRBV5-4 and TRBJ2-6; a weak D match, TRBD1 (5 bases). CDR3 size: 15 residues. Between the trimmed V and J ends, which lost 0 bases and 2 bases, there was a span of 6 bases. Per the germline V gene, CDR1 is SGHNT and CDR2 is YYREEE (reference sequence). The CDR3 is CASSLDRPGANVLTF. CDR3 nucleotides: TGTGCCAGCAGCTTGGACAGGCCTGGGGCCAACGTCCTGACTTTC.

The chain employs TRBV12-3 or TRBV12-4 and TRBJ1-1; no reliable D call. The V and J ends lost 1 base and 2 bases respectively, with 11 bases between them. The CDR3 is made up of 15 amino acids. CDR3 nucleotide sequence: TGTGCCAGCAGTTTAGGGGTATCGGGAAACACTGAAGCTTTCTTT. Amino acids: CASSLGVSGNTEAFF.

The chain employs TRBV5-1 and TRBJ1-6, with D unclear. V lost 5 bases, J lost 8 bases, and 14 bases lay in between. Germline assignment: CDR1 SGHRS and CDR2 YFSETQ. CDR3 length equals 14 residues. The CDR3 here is CASSSDVAYSPLHF. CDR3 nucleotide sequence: TGCGCCAGCAGTTCGGACGTGGCGTATTCACCCCTCCACTTT.

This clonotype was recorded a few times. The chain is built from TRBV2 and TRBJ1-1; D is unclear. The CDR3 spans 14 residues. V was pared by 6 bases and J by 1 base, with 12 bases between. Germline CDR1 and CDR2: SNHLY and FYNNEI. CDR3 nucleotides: TGTGCCAGCAGACCTGGAAGCCAGAACACTGAAGCTTTCTTT. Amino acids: CASRPGSQNTEAFF. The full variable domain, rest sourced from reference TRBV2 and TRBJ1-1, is EPEVTQTPSHQVTQMGQEVILRCVPISNHLYFYWYRQILGQKVEFLVSFYNNEISEKSEIFDDQFSVERPDGSNFTLKIRSTKLEDSAMYFCASRPGSQNTEAFFGQGTRLTVV.

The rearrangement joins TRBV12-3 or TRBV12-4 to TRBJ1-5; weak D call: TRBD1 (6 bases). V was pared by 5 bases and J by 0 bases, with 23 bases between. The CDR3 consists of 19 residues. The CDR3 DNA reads TGTGCCAGCAGTCCCCACTCCCCTGGGGGCCCTTATAGCAATCAGCCCCAGCATTTT. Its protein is CASSPHSPGGPYSNQPQHF.

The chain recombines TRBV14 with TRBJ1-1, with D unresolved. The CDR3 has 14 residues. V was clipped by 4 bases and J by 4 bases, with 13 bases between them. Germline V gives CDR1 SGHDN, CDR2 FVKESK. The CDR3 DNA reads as TGTGCCAGCAGCCCCTCTTCCTCTGGCACTGAAGCTTTCTTT. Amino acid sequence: CASSPSSSGTEAFF.